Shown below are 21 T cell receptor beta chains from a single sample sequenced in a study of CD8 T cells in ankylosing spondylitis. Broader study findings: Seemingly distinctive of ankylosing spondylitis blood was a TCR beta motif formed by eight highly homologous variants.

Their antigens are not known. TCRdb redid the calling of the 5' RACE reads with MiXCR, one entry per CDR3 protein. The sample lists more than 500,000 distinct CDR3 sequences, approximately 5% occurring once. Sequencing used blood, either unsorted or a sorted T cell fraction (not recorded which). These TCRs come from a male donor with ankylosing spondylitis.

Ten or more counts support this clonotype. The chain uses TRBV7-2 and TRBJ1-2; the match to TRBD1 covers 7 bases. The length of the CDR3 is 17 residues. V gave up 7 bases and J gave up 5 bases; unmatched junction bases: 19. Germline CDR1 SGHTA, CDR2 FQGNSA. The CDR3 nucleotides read TGTGCCAGCACCCCCTTATTCGGGACAGCGATCGAATATGGCTACACCTTC. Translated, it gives CASTPLFGTAIEYGYTF. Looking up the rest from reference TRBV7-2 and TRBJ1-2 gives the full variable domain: GAGVSQSPSNKVTEKGKDVELRCDPISGHTALYWYRQSLGQGLEFLIYFQGNSAPDKSGLPSDRFSAERTGGSVSTLTIQRTQQEDSAVYLCASTPLFGTAIEYGYTFGSGTRLTVV.

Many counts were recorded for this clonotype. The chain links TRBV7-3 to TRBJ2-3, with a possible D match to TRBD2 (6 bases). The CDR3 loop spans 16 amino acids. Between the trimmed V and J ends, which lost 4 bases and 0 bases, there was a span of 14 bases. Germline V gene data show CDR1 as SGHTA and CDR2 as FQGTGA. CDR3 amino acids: CASSSLGGASTDTQYF. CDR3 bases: TGTGCCAGCAGCTCATTGGGCGGGGCAAGCACAGATACGCAGTATTTT.

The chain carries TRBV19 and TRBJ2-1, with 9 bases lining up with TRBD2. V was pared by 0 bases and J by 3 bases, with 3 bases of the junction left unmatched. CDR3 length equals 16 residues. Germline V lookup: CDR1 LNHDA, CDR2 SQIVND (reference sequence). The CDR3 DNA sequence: TGTGCCAGTAGTATAGACCTAGCGGGGTTCTACAATGAGCAGTTCTTC. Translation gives CASSIDLAGFYNEQFF.

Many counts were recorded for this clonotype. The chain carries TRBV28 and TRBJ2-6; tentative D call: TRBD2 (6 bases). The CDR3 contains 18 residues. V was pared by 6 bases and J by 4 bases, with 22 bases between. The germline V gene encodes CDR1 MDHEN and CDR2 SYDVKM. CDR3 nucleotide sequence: TGTGCCAGCAGCCCCGTTGGGGGGATGAGAGAGGGGGCCAACGTCCTGACTTTC. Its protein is CASSPVGGMREGANVLTF. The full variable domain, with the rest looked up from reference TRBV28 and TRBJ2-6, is DVKVTQSSRYLVKRTGEKVFLECVQDMDHENMFWYRQDPGLGLRLIYFSYDVKMKEKGDIPEGYSVSREKKERFSLILESASTNQTSMYLCASSPVGGMREGANVLTFGAGSRLTVL.

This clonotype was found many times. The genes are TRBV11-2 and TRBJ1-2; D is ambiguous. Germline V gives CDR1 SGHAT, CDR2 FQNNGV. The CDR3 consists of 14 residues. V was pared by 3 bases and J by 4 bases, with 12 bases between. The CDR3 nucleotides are TGTGCCAGCAGCTTTGCAGGCGCAACCTATGGCTACACCTTC. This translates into CASSFAGATYGYTF.

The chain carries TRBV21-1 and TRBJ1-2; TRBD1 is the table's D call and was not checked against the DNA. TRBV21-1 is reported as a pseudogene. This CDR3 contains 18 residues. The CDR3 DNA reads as TGTGCCAGCAGCAAAGCGCGGCAGGGGCCCCTCTGTATATATGGCTACACCTTC. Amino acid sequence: CASSKARQGPLCIYGYTF.

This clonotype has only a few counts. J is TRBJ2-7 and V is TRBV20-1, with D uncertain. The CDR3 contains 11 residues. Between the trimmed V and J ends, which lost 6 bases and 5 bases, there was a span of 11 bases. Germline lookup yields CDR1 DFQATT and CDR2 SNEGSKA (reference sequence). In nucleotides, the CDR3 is TGCAGTGCCCCGAGAAGCCACGAGCAGTACTTC. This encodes CSAPRSHEQYF.

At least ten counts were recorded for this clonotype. The CDR3 protein is CASSLGPGLYF. In DNA form, the CDR3 reads TGTGCCAGCAGCTTAGGCCCAGGGTTATATTTT. The chain combines TRBV7-2 with TRBJ1-3, with D possibly matching TRBD1 (5 bases). Germline V gene sequence: CDR1 SGHTA, CDR2 FQGNSA. The CDR3 spans 11 residues. V lost 1 base, J lost 14 bases, and 9 bases lay in between.

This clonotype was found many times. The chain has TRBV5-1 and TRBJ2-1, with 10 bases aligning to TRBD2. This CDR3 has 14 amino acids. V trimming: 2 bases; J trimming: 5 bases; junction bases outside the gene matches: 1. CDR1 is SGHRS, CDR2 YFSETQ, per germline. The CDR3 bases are TGCGCCAGCAGCTTAACTAGCGGGAACAATGAGCAGTTCTTC. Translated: CASSLTSGNNEQFF.

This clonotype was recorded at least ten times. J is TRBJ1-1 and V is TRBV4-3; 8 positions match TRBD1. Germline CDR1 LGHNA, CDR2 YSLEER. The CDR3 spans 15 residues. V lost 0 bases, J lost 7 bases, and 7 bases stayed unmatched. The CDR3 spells CASSQDPRGRREAFF. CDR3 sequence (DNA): TGCGCCAGCAGCCAAGATCCCAGGGGGCGACGTGAAGCTTTCTTT.

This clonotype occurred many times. The chain's CDR3 is CASSLSRVDNEQFF. In DNA, the CDR3 is TGTGCCAGCAGTTTATCCAGGGTCGACAATGAGCAGTTCTTC. The V and J genes are TRBV12-3 or TRBV12-4 and TRBJ2-1; TRBD1 might be the D (5 bases). The V gene lost 2 bases and the J gene lost 5 bases, with 10 bases spanning the gap. This CDR3 contains 14 residues.

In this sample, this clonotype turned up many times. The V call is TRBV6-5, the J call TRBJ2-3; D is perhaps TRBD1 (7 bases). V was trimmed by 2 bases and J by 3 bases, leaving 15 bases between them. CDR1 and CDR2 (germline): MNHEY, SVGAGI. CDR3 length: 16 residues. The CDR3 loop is CASSYPPTGRTDTQYF. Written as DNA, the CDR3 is TGTGCCAGCAGTTACCCCCCGACAGGGAGGACAGATACGCAGTATTTT.

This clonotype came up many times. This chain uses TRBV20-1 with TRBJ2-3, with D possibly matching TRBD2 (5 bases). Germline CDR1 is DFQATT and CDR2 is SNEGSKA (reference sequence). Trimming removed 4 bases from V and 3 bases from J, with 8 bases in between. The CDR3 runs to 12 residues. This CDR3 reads CSAKRETDTQYF. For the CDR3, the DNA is TGCAGTGCTAAGAGGGAAACAGATACGCAGTATTTT.

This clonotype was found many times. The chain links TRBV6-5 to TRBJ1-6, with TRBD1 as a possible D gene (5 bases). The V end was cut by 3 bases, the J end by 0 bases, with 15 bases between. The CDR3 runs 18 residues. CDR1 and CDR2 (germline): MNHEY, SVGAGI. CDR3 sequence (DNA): TGTGCCAGCAGTTATGGGACCTCCTCAAGCTCCTATAATTCACCCCTCCACTTT. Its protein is CASSYGTSSSSYNSPLHF.

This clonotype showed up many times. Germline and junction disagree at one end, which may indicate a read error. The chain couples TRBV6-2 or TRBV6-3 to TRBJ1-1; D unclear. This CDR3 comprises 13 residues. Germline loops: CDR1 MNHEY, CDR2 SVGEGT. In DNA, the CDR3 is TGTGCCAGCAGGGCAAGTGGGAACCCTGAAGCTTTCTTT. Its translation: CASRASGNPEAFF.

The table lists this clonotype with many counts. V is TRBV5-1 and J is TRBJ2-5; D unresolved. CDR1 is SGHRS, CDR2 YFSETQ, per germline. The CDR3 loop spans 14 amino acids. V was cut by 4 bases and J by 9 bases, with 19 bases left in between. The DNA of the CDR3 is TGCGCCAGCAGCAGCTTCGACACCGGGTTAGCCCAGTACTTC. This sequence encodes CASSSFDTGLAQYF.

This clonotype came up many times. CDR3 amino acids: CASSGVSGRRNIQYF. DNA for the CDR3: TGTGCCAGCAGCGGAGTTAGCGGGAGGAGAAACATTCAGTACTTC. The chain uses TRBV9 and TRBJ2-4; 10 bases are shared with TRBD2. CDR1 and CDR2 from the germline V gene are SGDLS and YYNGEE. The ends lost 3 bases at V and 6 bases at J; junction bases unmatched: 6. CDR3 length: 15 residues.

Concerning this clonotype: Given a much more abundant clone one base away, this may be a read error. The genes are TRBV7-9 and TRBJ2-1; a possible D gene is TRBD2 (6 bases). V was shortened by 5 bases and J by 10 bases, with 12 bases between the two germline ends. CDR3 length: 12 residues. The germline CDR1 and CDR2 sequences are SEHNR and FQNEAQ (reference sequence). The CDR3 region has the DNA TGTGCCAGCAGCGGGGGGTGGAGCGAGCAGTTCTTC. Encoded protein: CASSGGWSEQFF.

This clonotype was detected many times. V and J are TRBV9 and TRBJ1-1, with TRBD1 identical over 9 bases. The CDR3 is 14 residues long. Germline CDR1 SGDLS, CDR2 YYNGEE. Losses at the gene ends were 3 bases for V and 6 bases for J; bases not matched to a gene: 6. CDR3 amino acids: CASSGGQGSAEAFF. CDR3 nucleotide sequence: TGTGCCAGCAGCGGAGGACAGGGGAGCGCTGAAGCTTTCTTT.

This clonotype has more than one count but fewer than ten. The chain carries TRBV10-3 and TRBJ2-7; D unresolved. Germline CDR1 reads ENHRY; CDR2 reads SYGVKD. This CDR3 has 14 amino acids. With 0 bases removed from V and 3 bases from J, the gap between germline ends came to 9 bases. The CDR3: CAISESVRIYEQYF. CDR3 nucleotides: TGTGCCATCAGTGAGTCGGTCAGGATCTACGAGCAGTACTTC.

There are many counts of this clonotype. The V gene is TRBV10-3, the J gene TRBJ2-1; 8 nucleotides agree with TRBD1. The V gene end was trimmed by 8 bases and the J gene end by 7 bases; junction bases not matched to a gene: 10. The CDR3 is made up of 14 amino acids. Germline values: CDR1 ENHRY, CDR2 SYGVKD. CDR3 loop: CAIADRGMRNEQFF. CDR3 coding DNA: TGTGCCATCGCCGACAGGGGAATGCGTAATGAGCAGTTCTTC.